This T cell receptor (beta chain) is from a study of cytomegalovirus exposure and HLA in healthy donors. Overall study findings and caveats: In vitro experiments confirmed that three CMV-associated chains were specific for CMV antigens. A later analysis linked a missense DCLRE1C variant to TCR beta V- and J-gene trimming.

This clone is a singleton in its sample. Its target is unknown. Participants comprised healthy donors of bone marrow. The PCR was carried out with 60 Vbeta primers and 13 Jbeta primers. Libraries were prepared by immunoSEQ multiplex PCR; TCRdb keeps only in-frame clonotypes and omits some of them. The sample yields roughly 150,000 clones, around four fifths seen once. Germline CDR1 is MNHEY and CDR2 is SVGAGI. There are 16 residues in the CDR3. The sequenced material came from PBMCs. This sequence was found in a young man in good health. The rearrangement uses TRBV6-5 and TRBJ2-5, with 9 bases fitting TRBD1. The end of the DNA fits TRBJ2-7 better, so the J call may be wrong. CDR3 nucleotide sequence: TGTGCCAGCAGTTACTCGAAACTGGGACAGGGTCACGAGCAGTACTTC. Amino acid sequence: CASSYSKLGQGHEQYF.